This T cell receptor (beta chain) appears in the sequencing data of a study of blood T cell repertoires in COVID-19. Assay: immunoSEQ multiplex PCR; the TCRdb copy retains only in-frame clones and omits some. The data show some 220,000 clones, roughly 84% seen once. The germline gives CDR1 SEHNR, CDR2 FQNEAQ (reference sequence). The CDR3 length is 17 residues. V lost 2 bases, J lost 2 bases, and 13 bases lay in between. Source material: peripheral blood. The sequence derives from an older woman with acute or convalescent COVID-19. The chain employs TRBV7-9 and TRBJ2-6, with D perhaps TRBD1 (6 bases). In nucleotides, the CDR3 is TGTGCCAGCAGCTTAACTCTACAGGGCGCTGGGGCCAACGTCCTGACTTTC. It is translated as CASSLTLQGAGANVLTF.